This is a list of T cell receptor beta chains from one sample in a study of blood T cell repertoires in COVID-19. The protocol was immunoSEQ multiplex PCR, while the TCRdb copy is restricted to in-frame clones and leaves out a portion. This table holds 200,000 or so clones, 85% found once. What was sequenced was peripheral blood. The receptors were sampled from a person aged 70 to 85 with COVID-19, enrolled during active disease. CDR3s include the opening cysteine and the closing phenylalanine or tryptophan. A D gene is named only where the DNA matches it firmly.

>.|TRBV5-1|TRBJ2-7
CARQKFEQYF
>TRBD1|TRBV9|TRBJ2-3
CASSATTGTGYTDTQYF
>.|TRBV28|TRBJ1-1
CASTGQINTEAFF
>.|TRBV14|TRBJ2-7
CASSTGGYSYEQYF
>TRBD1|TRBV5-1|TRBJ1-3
CASSLGGQATGNTIYF
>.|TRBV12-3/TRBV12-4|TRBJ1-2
CASSLGTNYGYTF
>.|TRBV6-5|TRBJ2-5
CASTPYGGEQETQYF
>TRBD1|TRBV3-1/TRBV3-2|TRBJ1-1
CASSQGGQGVSEAFF
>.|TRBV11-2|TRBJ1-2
CASSSLGPYGYTF
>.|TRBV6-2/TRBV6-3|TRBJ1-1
CASSMVRYTEAFF
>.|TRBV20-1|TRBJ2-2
CSASSPTRGTGELFF
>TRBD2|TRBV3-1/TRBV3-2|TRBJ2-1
CATRLAGSNEQFF
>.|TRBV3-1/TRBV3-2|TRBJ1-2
CASSREAGTPLGYTF
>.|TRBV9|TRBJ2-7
CASSPTPARGPHEQYF
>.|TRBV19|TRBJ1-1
CASRVRGANTEAFF
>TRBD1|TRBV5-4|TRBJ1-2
CASSSGTGNYGYTF
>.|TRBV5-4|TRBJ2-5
CASSLVGFQETQYF
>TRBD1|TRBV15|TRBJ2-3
CATSSQAGGDTQYF
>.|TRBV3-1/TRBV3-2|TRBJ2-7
CASSQGAGLYEQYF
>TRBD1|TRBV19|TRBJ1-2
CASSIPWTGGVYGYTF
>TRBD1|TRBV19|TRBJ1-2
CASSVIRGPGYGYTF
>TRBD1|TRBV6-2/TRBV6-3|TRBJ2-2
CASSLHKLDRGYGDTGELFF
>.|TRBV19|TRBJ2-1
CASSIITGRVSSYNEQFF
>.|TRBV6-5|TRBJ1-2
CASSDPFSGYTF
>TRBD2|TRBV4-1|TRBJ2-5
CASSQAIAGGIQETQYF
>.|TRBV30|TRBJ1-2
CAWRRGTFGYTF
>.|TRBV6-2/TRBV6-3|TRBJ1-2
CASSRPGSYDYTF
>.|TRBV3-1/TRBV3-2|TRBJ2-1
CASSQRGHDNEQFF
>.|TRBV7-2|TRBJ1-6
CASRTRGYNSPLHF
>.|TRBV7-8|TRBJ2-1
CASGARVGYEQFF
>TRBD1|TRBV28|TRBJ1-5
CASSSTGPEPQHF
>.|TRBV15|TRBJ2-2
CATSSGLRRLDTGELFF
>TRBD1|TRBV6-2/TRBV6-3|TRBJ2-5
CASSRGTEETQYF
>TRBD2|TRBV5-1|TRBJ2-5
CASSWTSGRETQYF
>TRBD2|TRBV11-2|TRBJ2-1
CASRPAGVSPNEQFF
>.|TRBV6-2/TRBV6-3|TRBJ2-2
CASSYGRNPSAGELFF
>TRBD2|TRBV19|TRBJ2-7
CASSMTSRGEEQYF
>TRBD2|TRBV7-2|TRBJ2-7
CASSFGNSGSGEQYF
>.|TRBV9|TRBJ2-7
CASSASDEGYEQYF
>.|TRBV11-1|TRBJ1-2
CASSLSGRNYGYAF
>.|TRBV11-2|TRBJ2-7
CASTMLGGEQYF